This entry lists 4 T cell receptor beta chains sequenced from one sample in a study of post-analysis software for immune sequencing data. Notes on the study in general: With TRBV5-6, TRBV5-1 and TRBV20-1 included, several TRBV segments were more frequent in patients than in controls.

These receptors' antigens are unknown. TCR beta libraries were prepared from cDNA with unique molecular identifiers. TCRdb reanalysed the PCR reads using MiXCR and keeps one entry per CDR3 protein. The table includes 150,000 to 200,000 distinct CDR3 sequences, 30% detected once. Sequencing was performed on blood. The source is a girl aged 10-17 years with multiple sclerosis.

This clonotype was counted ten times or more. The chain is built from TRBV20-1 and TRBJ2-5, with 8 bases that match TRBD2. In germline, CDR1 is DFQATT, CDR2 SNEGSKA (reference sequence). The junction had 14 bases not matched to a gene; V was cut back by 6 bases and J by 2 bases. The CDR3 has 16 amino acids. The CDR3 DNA is TGCAGTGCCCGGGAGGGCCGCGGAGTTTGGCAAGAGACCCAGTACTTC. The encoded protein is CSAREGRGVWQETQYF.

At least ten counts were recorded for this clonotype. The rearrangement links TRBV20-1 to TRBJ2-3, with a possible D match to TRBD1 (6 bases). This CDR3 has 18 residues. Germline V gene data show CDR1 as DFQATT and CDR2 as SNEGSKA (reference sequence). V lost 6 bases to trimming and J lost 3 bases, with 28 bases between them. The CDR3 sequence: CSATPRDIGTSRTDTQYF. The CDR3 bases are TGCAGTGCAACGCCCCGGGACATAGGGACGTCGAGGACAGATACGCAGTATTTT.

On this clonotype itself: Since a much larger clone is just one base distant, this may be a read error. The CDR3 does not close with the conserved phenylalanine or tryptophan, likely indicating a read error. V gene TRBV29-1 combines with J gene TRBJ2-3; TRBD2 might be the D (6 bases). The length of the CDR3 is 11 residues. CDR1 and CDR2 (germline): SQVTM, ANQGSEA. V lost 3 bases, J lost 7 bases, and 8 bases lay in between. The CDR3: CSVEEGNTQYL. The CDR3 bases are TGCAGCGTTGAGGAGGGAAATACGCAGTATTTG.

This clonotype has ten or more counts. The chain uses TRBV30 and TRBJ2-5, with a possible D match to TRBD1 (6 bases). V was clipped by 5 bases and J by 3 bases, with 13 bases between them. The V gene's germline CDR1 is GTSNPN and CDR2 SVGIG (reference sequence). The CDR3 contains 13 residues. The CDR3 coding sequence is TGTGCCTGGGAAAGGACAGTAGAAGAGACCCAGTACTTC. Amino acid sequence: CAWERTVEETQYF.